This TCR beta chain was retrieved from a study of CD8 T cells in ankylosing spondylitis. The study, taken as a whole, reports: Reactive arthritis synovial fluid and blood were previously reported to contain some motif variants.

As to this clonotype: The antigen is unknown.

TCRdb re-called the 5' RACE reads through MiXCR, storing one row per CDR3 protein. This repertoire shows a few hundred thousand distinct CDR3 sequences, about 20% found once; its top ten account for roughly 3.6%. Sequenced input: blood, either unsorted or a sorted T cell fraction (not recorded which). The receptor was isolated from a female donor with ankylosing spondylitis or in good health (not recorded which).

The CDR3, as DNA: TGTGCCAGCAGTCGGGGACAGGCGGATGGCTACACCTTC. Residues: CASSRGQADGYTF. V gene TRBV12-3 or TRBV12-4 combines with J gene TRBJ1-2; 8 bases are a match to TRBD1. Losses at the gene ends were 5 bases for V and 6 bases for J; bases not matched to a gene: 5. This CDR3 is 13 amino acids long.